This T cell receptor beta chain was observed in a study of T-cell reconstitution after alpha-beta-depleted transplantation in children. The authors prepared the TCRbeta library with unique molecular identifiers. MiXCR, applied by TCRdb to the PCR reads, yields one record per CDR3 protein. The table lists some 550,000 distinct CDR3 sequences, 15% to 20% of them singletons, with about 3.1% in the top ten. The CDR3 length is 13 residues. Deletions cut 1 base from V and 10 bases from J, with 14 bases between. CDR1 SGHRS and CDR2 YFSETQ come from the germline V gene. The sequenced sample was PBMCs from the stem cell graft donor, obtained from the stem cell graft. The chain employs TRBV5-1 and TRBJ1-1, with a tentative D call TRBD1 (5 bases). This TCR was recovered from a human donor who donated a stem cell graft to a child with acute lymphoblastic leukemia. The CDR3: CASSLRGRQAAFF. The DNA of the CDR3 is TGCGCCAGCAGCTTGAGGGGACGCCAGGCAGCTTTCTTT.